This T cell receptor (beta chain) was retrieved from a study of blood T cell repertoires in COVID-19. Study overall: There were acute and convalescent COVID-19 samples, and they came from the United States, Italy and Spain. Sources were T cells, B-cell-depleted T cells, or PBMCs; the material itself was cDNA or gDNA.

CDR3 length equals 14 residues. Trimming cost V 7 bases and J 0 bases; bases outside gene matches: 2. CDR1 SNHLY and CDR2 FYNNEI come from the germline V gene. In the original workflow: Estimates of nucleated cell counts were drawn from the amplification of reference gene primers. Sequencing was performed with immunoSEQ multiplex PCR; in TCRdb, only in-frame clones are kept and a portion is missing. V and J calls plus clone size are reproduced from that table; the DNA served to infer D and trimming. The sample has 110,000 to 150,000 clones; around 89% are singletons. The sample comprised peripheral blood. The TCR sequence derives from a man aged 60 to 75 with active or convalescent COVID-19. The chain carries TRBV2 and TRBJ2-4; 8 bases line up with TRBD2. The chain's CDR3 is CASNSGVAKNIQYF. As DNA, the CDR3 is TGTGCCAGCAATAGCGGGGTAGCCAAAAACATTCAGTACTTC.